This passage covers 23 T cell receptor beta chains from one sample sequenced in a study of control samples from healthy donors and cancer patients. The protocol was immunoSEQ multiplex PCR, while the TCRdb copy is restricted to in-frame clones and leaves out a portion. Seen here are approximately 100,000 clones, around 84% observed once, and the top ten hold roughly 40%. The sequenced material came from PBMCs. The receptors derive from a man aged 70-80 years with lung cancer.

The chain carries TRBV2 and TRBJ1-5; 9 nucleotides agree with TRBD1. Per the germline V gene, CDR1 is SNHLY and CDR2 is FYNNEI. The CDR3 consists of 16 residues. V dropped 6 bases and J dropped 3; count of bases not matched to a gene: 9. CDR3 loop: CASRRHGTGINQPQHF. CDR3 in DNA: TGTGCCAGCAGACGTCACGGGACAGGGATCAATCAGCCCCAGCATTTT.

The chain employs TRBV6-5 and TRBJ2-3, with D possibly TRBD1 on 6 matching bases. The germline V and J ends were trimmed by 6 bases and 4 bases, with 8 bases remaining between them. CDR3 length: 12 amino acids. CDR1 is MNHEY, CDR2 SVGAGI, per germline. The CDR3 DNA is TGTGCCAGCAGGGCAGGGGCAGATACGCAGTATTTT. This translates into CASRAGADTQYF.

The rearrangement uses TRBV7-3 and TRBJ2-3; no reliable D call. The CDR3 is made up of 15 amino acids. The germline CDR1 and CDR2 sequences are SGHTA and FQGTGA. Trimming stripped 1 base from V and 0 bases from J, with 8 bases between. For the CDR3, the DNA is TGTGCCAGCAGCTTAAGGAGATCTAGCACAGATACGCAGTATTTT. Translating gives CASSLRRSSTDTQYF.

In its sample, this clone was seen once. Here the CDR3 reads CASSPRAVRDSGANVLTF. The CDR3 bases are TGTGCCAGCAGCCCCCGGGCAGTCCGTGACTCTGGGGCCAACGTCCTGACTTTC. The V and J genes are TRBV11-2 and TRBJ2-6, with D uncertain. Trimming left V 5 bases short and J 0 bases short, with 17 bases between. The CDR3 spans 18 residues. Per germline, CDR1 SGHAT and CDR2 FQNNGV.

The chain uses TRBV7-9 and TRBJ2-5; 8 nucleotides agree with TRBD1. CDR1 is SEHNR, CDR2 FQNEAQ, per germline (reference sequence). The CDR3 is made up of 8 amino acids. V was pared by 11 bases and J by 13 bases, with 3 bases of the junction left unmatched. CDR3 region: CAGGTGYF. The CDR3 nucleotides are TGTGCCGGCGGGACAGGGTACTTC.

CDR3 in DNA: TGTGCCAGCAGCTTGGACAGGGAATGGGAGGGAATGATTGAAAAACTGTTTTTT. Residues: CASSLDREWEGMIEKLFF. V and J are TRBV11-2 and TRBJ1-4; 8 nucleotides match TRBD1. CDR1 is SGHAT, CDR2 FQNNGV, per germline. The ends lost 3 bases at V and 7 bases at J; junction bases unmatched: 16. The CDR3 contains 18 residues.

The gene calls are TRBV6-6 and TRBJ1-5, with D perhaps TRBD1 (6 bases). V shed 6 bases and J shed 7 bases, with 16 bases lying between them. The CDR3 runs to 14 residues. CDR1 MNHNY and CDR2 SVGAGI come from the germline V gene (reference sequence). The CDR3 spells CASSDTNRDQPQHF. CDR3 bases: TGTGCCAGCAGCGATACAAACAGGGACCAGCCCCAGCATTTT.

V usage is TRBV28 and J usage is TRBJ2-3, with D possibly TRBD1 on 6 matching bases. Between the trimmed V and J ends, which lost 6 bases and 0 bases, there was a span of 13 bases. Germline CDR1 MDHEN, CDR2 SYDVKM. The CDR3 spans 15 residues. The CDR3 reads CASSHTGTSTDTQYF. The CDR3 DNA is TGTGCCAGCAGCCATACCGGGACAAGCACAGATACGCAGTATTTT.

This chain joins TRBV6-5 and TRBJ2-7, with D hard to call. CDR1 and CDR2 (germline): MNHEY, SVGAGI. V was cut by 6 bases and J by 7 bases, with 10 bases left in between. The CDR3 covers 11 residues. The CDR3 region is CASSSTLEQYF. The CDR3 region has the DNA TGTGCCAGCAGCTCGACGCTAGAGCAGTACTTC.

This clone was detected only once. This rearrangement joins TRBV6-1 to TRBJ1-1; D may be TRBD1 (6 bases). The V gene lost 2 bases and the J gene lost 6 bases, with 16 bases spanning the gap. The CDR3 spans 15 residues. Per germline, CDR1 MNHNS and CDR2 SASEGT. The CDR3 reads CASSELGGPSSEAFF. The DNA for the CDR3 is TGTGCCAGCAGTGAATTGGGGGGCCCCTCGTCTGAAGCTTTCTTT.

The chain has TRBV15 and TRBJ2-7, with D hard to call. V was pared by 1 base and J by 5 bases, with 12 bases between. Germline CDR1 LNHNV, CDR2 YYDKDF (reference sequence). The CDR3 consists of 14 residues. CDR3 sequence: CATSRGEGFHEQYF. The CDR3 coding sequence is TGTGCCACCAGCAGAGGAGAAGGTTTCCACGAGCAGTACTTC.

J is TRBJ1-6 and V is TRBV19; 10 bases align to TRBD1. This CDR3 has 17 amino acids. Trimming removed 5 bases from V and 7 bases from J; junction bases left unmatched: 11. The germline gives CDR1 LNHDA, CDR2 SQIVND (reference sequence). The chain's CDR3 is CASSLRTTGGSNSPLHF. As DNA, the CDR3 is TGTGCCAGTAGTCTACGAACGACAGGGGGCTCGAATTCACCCCTCCACTTT.

The chain employs TRBV4-2 and TRBJ1-5; D remains unclear. This CDR3 spans 14 amino acids. Trimming stripped 0 bases from V and 4 bases from J, with 7 bases between. Germline V gives CDR1 LGHNA, CDR2 YNFKEQ. CDR3 bases: TGTGCCAGCAGCCAAGATCGAGGAAATCAGCCCCAGCATTTT. Protein sequence: CASSQDRGNQPQHF.

The genes are TRBV24-1 and TRBJ1-1; D not resolved. Germline CDR1 and CDR2: KGHDR and SFDVKD. V lost 8 bases and J lost 4, with 13 bases in between. The CDR3 is 13 amino acids. CDR3 loop: CATTERAGTEAFF. The CDR3 DNA reads as TGTGCCACCACGGAAAGGGCGGGCACTGAAGCTTTCTTT.

V is TRBV10-2 and J is TRBJ2-3, with D possibly TRBD1 on 5 matching bases. CDR3 length equals 14 residues. CDR1 WSHSY and CDR2 SAAADI come from the germline V gene. V lost 4 bases and J lost 5, with 13 bases in between. DNA for the CDR3: TGCGCCAGCAGTGTCAGGGTCGCTGAAGATACGCAGTATTTT. Translating gives CASSVRVAEDTQYF.

The chain carries TRBV7-8 and TRBJ2-7; D gene uncertain. Trimming shortened V by 6 bases and J by 2 bases, and 17 bases separated the two germline ends. The germline V gene encodes CDR1 SGHVS and CDR2 FQNEAQ. CDR3 length equals 15 residues. The CDR3 DNA sequence: TGTGCCAGCAGTTATATCGGGCCCCCCACCTACGAGCAGTACTTC. It translates to CASSYIGPPTYEQYF.

The chain joins TRBV30 to TRBJ1-6; 8 nucleotides line up with TRBD1. The germline gives CDR1 GTSNPN, CDR2 SVGIG (reference sequence). With V trimmed by 3 bases and J by 10 bases, 14 bases remained unmatched. This CDR3 contains 16 residues. The CDR3 DNA sequence: TGTGCCTGGAGCGTCGTGGGCAGGGGGCCGGAGTCACCCCTCCACTTT. This translates into CAWSVVGRGPESPLHF.

The chain has TRBV30 and TRBJ1-1, with 9 bases that match TRBD1. The CDR3 spans 13 residues. CDR1 and CDR2 from the germline V gene are GTSNPN and SVGIG (reference sequence). V shed 2 bases and J 11 bases; nucleotides not matched to a gene: 9. The CDR3 coding sequence is TGTGCCTGGAGTTCCACAGGGGGCATGGGGGCTTTCTTT. Its protein product is CAWSSTGGMGAFF.

This clone was detected a few times. J is TRBJ2-7 and V is TRBV19; maybe TRBD1 (6 bases). Germline V gives CDR1 LNHDA, CDR2 SQIVND (reference sequence). The CDR3 is 14 residues long. The V and J ends lost 10 bases and 9 bases respectively, with 25 bases between them. The CDR3 DNA is TGTGCCACCTCGGGGCAGGGGACGACCATCAGGCAGTACTTC. It yields the protein CATSGQGTTIRQYF.

The chain has TRBV7-3 and TRBJ2-2; D gene uncertain. CDR1 SGHTA and CDR2 FQGTGA come from the germline V gene. Trimming took 2 bases from V and 6 from J, leaving 7 bases between them. The CDR3 totals 13 residues. The CDR3 loop reads CASSLPVSGELFF. The CDR3 nucleotides read TGTGCCAGCAGCTTACCAGTATCCGGGGAGCTGTTTTTT.

This clone showed up just a few times. The chain employs TRBV19 and TRBJ1-2; 8 bases agree with TRBD1. There are 11 residues in the CDR3. J lost 3 bases, V lost 11 bases, and 2 bases had no gene match. CDR1 is LNHDA and CDR2 is SQIVND in the germline V gene (reference sequence). The CDR3 loop is CAEQGDYGYTF. CDR3 in DNA: TGTGCCGAACAGGGGGACTATGGCTACACCTTC. Full variable domain (rest looked up from reference TRBV19 and TRBJ1-2): DGGITQSPKYLFRKEGQNVTLSCEQNLNHDAMYWYRQDPGQGLRLIYYSQIVNDFQKGDIAEGYSVSREKKESFPLTVTSAQKNPTAFYLCAEQGDYGYTFGSGTRLTVV.

The V and J genes are TRBV7-9 and TRBJ2-1; 11 positions agree with TRBD2. V dropped 3 bases and J dropped 5; count of bases not matched to a gene: 6. There are 16 residues in the CDR3. Germline V gene data show CDR1 as SEHNR and CDR2 as FQNEAQ (reference sequence). CDR3 residues: CASSLGSGGANNEQFF. The CDR3 DNA reads TGTGCCAGCAGCTTGGGTAGCGGGGGGGCCAACAATGAGCAGTTCTTC.

The rearrangement uses TRBV18 and TRBJ1-2; D remains unclear. V lost 2 bases and J lost 0, with 7 bases in between. This CDR3 comprises 14 residues. The germline V gene has CDR1 KGHSH and CDR2 LQKENI. CDR3 in DNA: TGTGCCAGCTCACCAGAAGAGTCTAACTATGGCTACACCTTC. Translation gives CASSPEESNYGYTF.